Sequencing of this TCR beta chain was carried out in a study of blood T cell repertoires in COVID-19. Study context: The study drew acute and convalescent COVID-19 samples from the United States, Italy and Spain. T cells, B-cell-depleted T cells, or PBMCs supplied cDNA or gDNA.

Per the original methods: Amplification of reference gene primers was used by the study to estimate nucleated cell counts. Sequencing used immunoSEQ multiplex PCR; TCRdb keeps in-frame clones, though not all of them. The V and J calls and clone size are taken from that table; D and trimming were inferred from the DNA. The sample lists about 170,000 clones, about 83% occurring once. While infection was still active, Seattle patients were enrolled and then followed longitudinally. The ends were cut back, 0 bases at V and 11 bases at J, with 5 bases in the middle. The CDR3 consists of 11 residues. Germline assignment: CDR1 SEHNR and CDR2 FQNEAQ (reference sequence).

The rearrangement joins TRBV7-9 to TRBJ2-4; D is ambiguous. The TCR comes from a woman older than 75 with COVID-19, enrolled during active disease. The sequencing sample was made of peripheral blood. This CDR3 is CASSLALVQYF. CDR3 nucleotide sequence: TGTGCCAGCAGCTTAGCGTTAGTTCAGTACTTC.